This T cell receptor beta chain emerged from a study of cytomegalovirus exposure and HLA in healthy donors. General study points: As a later analysis showed, several of the most significant clusters appeared to be linked to common viral pathogens. The only immune exposure information that was available was CMV serostatus. What was likely a sequencing artifact was a cluster of highly shared sequence variants. V- and J-gene trimming of TCR beta was linked (in a later analysis) to a missense DCLRE1C variant.

A remark on this clone: Its antigen is undetermined.

V was pared by 6 bases and J by 6 bases, with 14 bases between. CDR1 MNHNS and CDR2 SASEGT come from the germline V gene. The CDR3 consists of 13 residues. It was with 60 Vbeta and 13 Jbeta primers that the PCR ran. Generated by immunoSEQ multiplex PCR, the TCRdb table keeps only in-frame clones and is missing some. The sample lists 85,000 to 130,000 clones; 60% to 85% were seen once. J is TRBJ1-1 and V is TRBV6-1, with D possibly TRBD1 on 6 matching bases. The sample taken for sequencing was PBMCs. This TCR was recovered from a woman aged 18 to 35 in good health and CMV-seropositive. CDR3 sequence: CASSPTGHPEAFF. Here the CDR3 DNA reads TGTGCCAGCAGCCCTACAGGGCACCCTGAAGCTTTCTTT.